Below, 3 T cell receptor beta chains from the same sample are listed, as sequenced in a study of shared clonotypes between healthy human individuals. Data came from immunoSEQ multiplex PCR; TCRdb stores just in-frame clones and leaves some out. In the table there are just over 2,000,000 clones, roughly 96% of which are singletons. Sequencing was performed on naive CD4+ T cells sorted from blood. The subset denotes: CD45RA+ positively selected. Receptor source: a man younger than 35 in good health.

The V call is TRBV5-1, the J call TRBJ1-2; possibly TRBD1 for D (5 bases). The length of the CDR3 is 13 residues. Per the germline V gene, CDR1 is SGHRS and CDR2 is YFSETQ. V lost 4 bases and J 4 bases, leaving 11 bases between the germline ends. This chain's CDR3 is CASSAGSGYGYTF. CDR3 sequence (DNA): TGCGCCAGCAGCGCAGGGTCGGGCTATGGCTACACCTTC. The full variable domain, its missing parts supplied by reference TRBV5-1 and TRBJ1-2, is KAGVTQTPRYLIKTRGQQVTLSCSPISGHRSVSWYQQTPGQGLQFLFEYFSETQRNKGNFPGRFSGRQFSNSRSEMNVSTLELGDSALYLCASSAGSGYGYTFGSGTRLTVV.

This chain connects TRBV7-9 to TRBJ2-3, with 9 nucleotides matching TRBD1. Losses at the gene ends were 4 bases for V and 4 bases for J; bases not matched to a gene: 6. The CDR3 spans 15 residues. CDR1 SEHNR and CDR2 FQNEAQ come from the germline V gene (reference sequence). The CDR3 loop reads CASSSGTGRADTQYF. The CDR3 coding sequence is TGTGCCAGCAGCTCCGGGACAGGGAGGGCAGATACGCAGTATTTT.

The chain links TRBV18 to TRBJ2-5; the D is unclear. Looked up from germline, CDR1 is KGHSH and CDR2 is LQKENI. V was clipped by 6 bases and J by 3 bases, with 14 bases between them. This CDR3 contains 14 residues. CDR3 residues: CASSPPARKETQYF. CDR3 nucleotide sequence: TGTGCCAGCTCCCCCCCGGCGAGGAAAGAGACCCAGTACTTC.